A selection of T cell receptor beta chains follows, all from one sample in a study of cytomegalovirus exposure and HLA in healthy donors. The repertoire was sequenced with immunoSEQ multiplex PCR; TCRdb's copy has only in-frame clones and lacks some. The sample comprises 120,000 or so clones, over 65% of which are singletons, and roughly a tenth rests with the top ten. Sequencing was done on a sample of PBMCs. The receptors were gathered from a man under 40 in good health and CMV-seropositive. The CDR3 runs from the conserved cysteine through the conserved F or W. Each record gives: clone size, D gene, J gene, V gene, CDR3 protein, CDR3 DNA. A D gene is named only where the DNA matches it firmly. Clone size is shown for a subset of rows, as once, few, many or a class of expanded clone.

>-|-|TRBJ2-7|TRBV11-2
CASSLGVYEQYF
TGTGCCAGCAGCTTAGGCGTCTACGAGCAGTACTTC
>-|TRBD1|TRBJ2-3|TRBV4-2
CASSQGTGDTDTQYF
TGTGCCAGCAGCCAAGGGACAGGCGACACAGATACGCAGTATTTT
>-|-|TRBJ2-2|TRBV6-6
CASHPGGAGPAGELFF
TGTGCCAGCCATCCGGGGGGCGCCGGTCCCGCCGGGGAGCTGTTTTTT
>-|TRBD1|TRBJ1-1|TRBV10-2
CASSVGTGWNTEAFF
TGCGCCAGCAGTGTGGGGACAGGGTGGAACACTGAAGCTTTCTTT
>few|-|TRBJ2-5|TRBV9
CASSGEESQETQYF
TGTGCCAGCAGCGGCGAGGAATCCCAAGAGACCCAGTACTTC
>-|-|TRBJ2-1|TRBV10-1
CASSVGGSYNEQFF
TGCGCCAGCAGTGTCGGGGGCTCCTACAATGAGCAGTTCTTC
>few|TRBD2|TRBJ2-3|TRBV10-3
CAISGRTSGDTDTQYF
TGTGCCATCAGTGGCCGGACTAGCGGGGACACAGATACGCAGTATTTT
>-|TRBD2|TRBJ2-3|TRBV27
CANSSMSGKRTDTQYF
TGTGCCAACAGTTCCATGAGCGGGAAACGCACAGATACGCAGTATTTT
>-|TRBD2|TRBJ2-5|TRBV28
CASSTLKTSGQETQYF
TGTGCCAGCAGCACCCTTAAGACTAGCGGCCAAGAGACCCAGTACTTC
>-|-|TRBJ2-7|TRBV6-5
CASSSGAYEQYF
TGTGCCAGCAGTTCAGGTGCCTACGAGCAGTACTTC
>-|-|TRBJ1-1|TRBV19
CASSMRTANTEAFF
TGTGCCAGTAGTATGAGGACAGCGAACACTGAAGCTTTCTTT
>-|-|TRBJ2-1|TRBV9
CASGGPGYNEQFF
TGTGCCAGTGGAGGGCCGGGATACAATGAGCAGTTCTTC
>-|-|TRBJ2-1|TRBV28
CASRRPRDTLSYNEQFF
TGTGCCAGCAGACGTCCTCGGGACACCCTATCCTACAATGAGCAGTTCTTC
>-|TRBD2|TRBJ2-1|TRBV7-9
CASSSPRTSNEQFF
TGTGCCAGCAGCTCGCCTAGGACTAGCAATGAGCAGTTCTTC
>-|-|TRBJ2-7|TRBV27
CASSLSGSSEQYF
TGTGCCAGCAGTTTATCTGGGAGTAGCGAGCAGTACTTC
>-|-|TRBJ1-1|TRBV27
CASSLSRGRTEAFF
TGTGCCAGCAGTTTATCAAGGGGAAGGACTGAAGCTTTCTTT
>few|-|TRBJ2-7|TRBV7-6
CASSLVGDYEQYF
TGTGCCAGCAGCTTAGTAGGGGACTACGAGCAGTACTTC
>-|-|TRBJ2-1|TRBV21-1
CASSPRDRSLKNEQFF
TGTGCCAGCAGCCCCCGGGACAGGTCGCTAAAAAATGAGCAGTTCTTC
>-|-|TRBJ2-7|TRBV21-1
CASSKGSRDYEQYF
TGTGCCAGCAGCAAAGGTTCCCGGGACTACGAGCAGTACTTC
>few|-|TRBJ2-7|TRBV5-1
CASSLDYHEQYF
TGCGCCAGCAGCTTGGACTACCACGAGCAGTACTTC
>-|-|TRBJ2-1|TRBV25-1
CASLRAGGNEQFF
TGTGCCAGCCTCCGGGCGGGTGGGAATGAGCAGTTCTTC
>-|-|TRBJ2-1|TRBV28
CASRRTGTPIVVEQFF
TGTGCCAGCAGGCGAACCGGGACTCCCATTGTCGTTGAGCAGTTCTTC
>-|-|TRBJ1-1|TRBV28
CASSFLFAGIDTEAFF
TGTGCCAGCAGTTTTCTATTTGCAGGGATTGACACTGAAGCTTTCTTT
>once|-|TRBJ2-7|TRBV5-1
CASSLGLYEGEQYF
TGCGCCAGCAGCTTGGGCCTATACGAGGGCGAGCAGTACTTC